This T cell receptor beta chain was observed in a study of shared clonotypes between healthy human individuals. The V gene's germline CDR1 is WNHNN and CDR2 SYGVQD (reference sequence). This CDR3 comprises 11 residues. Trimming took 2 bases from V and 4 from J, leaving 3 bases between them. Generated by immunoSEQ multiplex PCR, the TCRdb table keeps only in-frame clones and is missing some. The table shows under 650,000 clones, with 90% to 97% occurring only once. Everyone who donated was a Caucasian adult who lived in Nashville, Tennessee. This clone was counted a few times. The chain couples TRBV10-1 to TRBJ2-7; D is unclear. Sequenced: naive CD4+ T cells sorted from blood. Subset meaning: CD45RA+ positively selected. The receptor's source is a woman between 25 and 40 years old in good health. CDR3 sequence: CASSEGYEQYF. CDR3 bases: TGCGCCAGCAGTGAGGGTTACGAGCAGTACTTC.